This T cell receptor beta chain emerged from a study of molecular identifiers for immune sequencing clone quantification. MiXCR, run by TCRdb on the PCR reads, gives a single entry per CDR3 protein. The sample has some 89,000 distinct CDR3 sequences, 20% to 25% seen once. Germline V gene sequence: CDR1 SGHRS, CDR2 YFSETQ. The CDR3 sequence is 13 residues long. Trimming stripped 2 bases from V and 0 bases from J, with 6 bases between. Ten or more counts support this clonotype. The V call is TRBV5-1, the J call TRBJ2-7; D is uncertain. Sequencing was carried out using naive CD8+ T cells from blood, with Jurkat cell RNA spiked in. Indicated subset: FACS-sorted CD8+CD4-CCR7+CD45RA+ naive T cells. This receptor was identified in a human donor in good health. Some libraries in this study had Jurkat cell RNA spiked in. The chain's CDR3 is CASSFASSYEQYF. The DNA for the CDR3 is TGCGCCAGCAGCTTCGCCAGCTCCTACGAGCAGTACTTC.